The 12 T cell receptor beta chains presented below share a single source sample, sequenced in a study of blood T cell repertoires in COVID-19. Repertoires were generated with immunoSEQ multiplex PCR, while TCRdb's copy carries only in-frame clones and drops some. Of fewer than 85,000 clones in the sample, about 90% were seen once. Sequenced material: peripheral blood. Every receptor here comes from a man between 50 and 59 years old with active COVID-19.

J is TRBJ2-5 and V is TRBV28; D remains unclear. Germline V lookup: CDR1 MDHEN, CDR2 SYDVKM. V shed 3 bases and J shed 4 bases, with 15 bases lying between them. The CDR3 has 15 residues. The CDR3 reads CASSLVGGGRETQYF. Written as DNA, the CDR3 is TGTGCCAGCAGTTTGGTTGGCGGTGGAAGAGAGACCCAGTACTTC.

V and J are TRBV2 and TRBJ2-5; 9 bases align to TRBD2. Germline V gives CDR1 SNHLY, CDR2 FYNNEI. This CDR3 region has 17 residues. Losses at the gene ends were 6 bases for V and 4 bases for J; bases not matched to a gene: 15. The chain's CDR3 is CASSEEGVAGGSETQYF. The CDR3 region has the DNA TGTGCCAGCAGCGAGGAAGGGGTGGCGGGAGGGTCAGAGACCCAGTACTTC.

The table lists this clone with a few counts. This sequence joins TRBV11-3 and TRBJ1-1; TRBD1 might be the D (6 bases). V was shortened by 6 bases and J by 3 bases, with 11 bases between the two germline ends. The CDR3 loop spans 13 amino acids. Germline CDR1 and CDR2: SGHNT and YENEEA. The CDR3 nucleotides are TGTGCCAGCAGTCTTCAGGGGCACACTGAAGCTTTCTTT. Amino acids: CASSLQGHTEAFF.

The V call is TRBV25-1, the J call TRBJ2-1; no clear D gene. Germline values: CDR1 MGHDK, CDR2 SYGVNS. This CDR3 is 11 amino acids long. V gave up 10 bases and J gave up 7 bases, with 11 bases separating them. The CDR3 region is CATRLINEQFF. The CDR3 DNA sequence: TGTGCCACTAGACTGATTAATGAGCAGTTCTTC.

DNA of the CDR3: TGTGCCAGCAGCGTACGCGAACAGCTGAACACTGAAGCTTTCTTT. It is translated as CASSVREQLNTEAFF. The rearrangement joins TRBV9 to TRBJ1-1; D gene unclear. The CDR3 has 15 amino acids. Trimming took off 1 base at V and 0 bases at J, with 10 bases between the two ends. CDR1 SGDLS and CDR2 YYNGEE come from the germline V gene.

The J gene is TRBJ1-4, the V gene TRBV7-2, with 11 positions matching TRBD1. V dropped 4 bases and J dropped 8; count of bases not matched to a gene: 3. Germline V gene sequence: CDR1 SGHTA, CDR2 FQGNSA. The CDR3 is 14 amino acids. The chain's CDR3 is CASSSGQGGEKLFF. DNA for the CDR3: TGTGCCAGCAGCTCGGGACAGGGGGGGGAAAAACTGTTTTTT.

This sequence joins TRBV6-4 and TRBJ1-5; D is ambiguous. This CDR3 comprises 14 residues. V was clipped by 2 bases and J by 7 bases, with 12 bases between them. Germline V lookup: CDR1 MRHNA, CDR2 SNTAGT. CDR3 sequence (DNA): TGTGCCAGCAGTGACCGCCCTGGGGAGCAGCCCCAGCATTTT. Protein: CASSDRPGEQPQHF.

The chain carries TRBV7-2 and TRBJ1-2; possibly TRBD1 for D (5 bases). V lost 6 bases to trimming and J lost 8 bases, with 22 bases between them. The germline V gene encodes CDR1 SGHTA and CDR2 FQGNSA. The CDR3 spans 15 residues. The CDR3, as DNA: TGTGCCAGCAGGCCAAATCAGGGTGTTAAGAGAGGCTACACCTTC. It translates to CASRPNQGVKRGYTF.

The chain combines TRBV28 with TRBJ2-7; D might be TRBD2 (6 bases). This CDR3 is 14 amino acids long. The V end was cut by 6 bases, the J end by 0 bases, with 12 bases between. Germline-derived CDR1 and CDR2 are MDHEN and SYDVKM. CDR3 sequence: CASSGGPSSYEQYF. CDR3 nucleotide sequence: TGTGCCAGCAGCGGGGGTCCAAGCTCCTACGAGCAGTACTTC.

V usage is TRBV3-1 (or the pseudogene TRBV3-2) and J usage is TRBJ1-6, with D tentatively TRBD1 (6 bases). The CDR3 covers 13 residues. Per germline, CDR1 LGHDT and CDR2 YNNKEL (reference sequence). With 3 bases removed from V and 9 bases from J, the gap between germline ends came to 9 bases. CDR3 sequence (DNA): TGTGCCAGCAGCCAGGGGGACATTTCACCCCTCCACTTT. Amino acid sequence: CASSQGDISPLHF.

The chain couples TRBV25-1 to TRBJ1-5, with 7 bases that match TRBD1. V trimming: 8 bases; J trimming: 0 bases; junction bases outside the gene matches: 4. CDR1 and CDR2 (germline): MGHDK, SYGVNS. The CDR3 consists of 14 residues. The CDR3: CASRDSHSNQPQHF. CDR3 bases: TGTGCCAGCCGGGACAGTCATAGCAATCAGCCCCAGCATTTT.

This chain joins TRBV4-1 and TRBJ1-2; perhaps TRBD1 as D (5 bases). The CDR3 extends over 14 amino acids. Germline V CDR1 and CDR2: MGHRA, YSYEKL. Trimming pared 3 bases from V and 2 bases from J, leaving 10 bases between. The CDR3: CASSQLDRNYGYTF. In DNA, the CDR3 is TGCGCCAGCAGCCAGCTAGACAGAAACTATGGCTACACCTTC.